This T cell receptor (beta chain) was retrieved from a study of T cell changes during pregnancy in multiple sclerosis. Germline CDR1 is GTSNPN and CDR2 is SVGIG (reference sequence). This CDR3 spans 14 amino acids. The method was immunoSEQ multiplex PCR; TCRdb's version includes in-frame clones alone and lacks a portion of them. The sample has 84,000 or so clones; 94% are singletons. The sample was peripheral blood, taken in the third trimester of pregnancy. The V call is TRBV30, the J call TRBJ2-5, with 10 bases matching TRBD1. The DNA end lines up better with TRBJ2-7; the J call may be wrong. The sequence came from a female donor with multiple sclerosis, enrolled in a pregnancy study. The CDR3 DNA is TGTGCCTGGAGTGTCGGGACAGGGGCCTACGAGCAGTACTTC. Translating it yields CAWSVGTGAYEQYF.